This TCR beta chain came from a study of shared clonotypes between healthy human individuals. Generated by immunoSEQ multiplex PCR, the TCRdb table keeps only in-frame clones and is missing some. The table shows millions of clones, with over 85% occurring only once. The CDR3 extends over 14 amino acids. The ends were cut back, 10 bases at V and 0 bases at J, with 16 bases in the middle. Germline V lookup: CDR1 SNHLY, CDR2 FYNNEI. The chain joins TRBV2 to TRBJ2-7; D could derive from TRBD1 or TRBD2 (5 bases each). The sequenced sample was naive CD4+ T cells sorted from blood. Subset described: CD45RA+ positively selected. The receptor comes from a young man in good health. This chain's CDR3 is CATRAAGSSYEQYF. In DNA, the CDR3 is TGTGCCACCCGAGCGGCAGGGAGCTCCTACGAGCAGTACTTC.